This T cell receptor (beta chain) was identified in a study of blood T cell repertoires in COVID-19. As for the study in general: Sample material is recorded as cDNA or gDNA derived from T cells, B-cell-depleted T cells, or PBMCs.

The CDR3 has 13 residues. V dropped 0 bases and J dropped 6 bases, with 9 bases sitting between them. Germline-derived CDR1 and CDR2 are SGHTS and YDEGEE. As originally analysed: Amplifying reference gene primers gave estimates of nucleated cell counts. Profiling relied on immunoSEQ multiplex PCR, and the TCRdb table lists in-frame clones only, not all of them. That table is the source of V, J and clone size, and D and trimming were worked out from the DNA. In the table there are some 200,000 clones, about 82% of which are singletons. One Seattle source followed patients from active infection through their disease course. This clone was recorded a few times.

This receptor was obtained from a man between 60 and 70 years old with COVID-19, enrolled during active disease. The specimen sequenced was peripheral blood. This chain links TRBV5-8 with TRBJ1-1; no firm D call. Written as DNA, the CDR3 is TGTGCCAGCAGCTTGGTGATGGGCCCTGAAGCTTTCTTT. Its translation is CASSLVMGPEAFF.